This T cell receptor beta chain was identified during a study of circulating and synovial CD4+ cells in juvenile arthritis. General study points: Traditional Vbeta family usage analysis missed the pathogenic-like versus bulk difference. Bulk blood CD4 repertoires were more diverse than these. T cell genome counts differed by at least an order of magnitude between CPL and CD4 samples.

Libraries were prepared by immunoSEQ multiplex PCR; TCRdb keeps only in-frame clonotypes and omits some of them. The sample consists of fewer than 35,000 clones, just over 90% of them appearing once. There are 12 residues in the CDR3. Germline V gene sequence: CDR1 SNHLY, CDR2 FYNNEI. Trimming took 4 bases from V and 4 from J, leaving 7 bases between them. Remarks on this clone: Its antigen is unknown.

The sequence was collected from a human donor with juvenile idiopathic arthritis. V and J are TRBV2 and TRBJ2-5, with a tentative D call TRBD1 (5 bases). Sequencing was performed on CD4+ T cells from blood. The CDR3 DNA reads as TGTGCCAGCAGTGGACAGTTAGAGACCCAGTACTTC. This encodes CASSGQLETQYF.